A single TCR beta chain is shown here with its context. What it binds is not known. CDR3 size: 13 residues. The source of the sample is a study of cytomegalovirus exposure and HLA in healthy donors. Study-wide results and limits: 16,951 TCR beta sequences were associated with HLA alleles at 0.05 false discovery rate in a later analysis. In vitro, three CMV-associated chains proved specific for CMV antigens. In terms of immune exposure information, only CMV serostatus was available.

PCR amplification relied on 60 Vbeta primers (plus 13 Jbeta primers). Libraries were prepared by immunoSEQ multiplex PCR; TCRdb keeps only in-frame clonotypes and omits some of them. Of 150,000 to 160,000 clones listed, about four fifths are singletons. The clonotype comes from a man aged 18 to 35 in good health and CMV-seronegative. The specimen was PBMCs. The rearrangement links TRBV21-1 to TRBJ1-2; the table names TRBD1, a call not compared with the DNA. TRBV21-1 is a known pseudogene. The CDR3 reads CASSIPSPYGYTF. CDR3 bases: TGTGCCAGCAGCATCCCCAGTCCCTATGGCTACACCTTC.